The clone carrying this T cell receptor (beta chain) has just a few counts. The entry originates in a study of shared clonotypes between healthy human individuals. In the original processing: Owing to the provision of junction-only sequences devoid of quality scores by immunoSEQ, filtering differed. Profiling relied on immunoSEQ multiplex PCR, and the TCRdb table lists in-frame clones only, not all of them. V and J calls plus clone size are reproduced from that table; the DNA served to infer D and trimming. The profile shows roughly 2.5 million clones, 85% to 95% of them singletons. The germline CDR1 and CDR2 sequences are LNHDA and SQIVND (reference sequence). V was pared by 3 bases and J by 3 bases, with 6 bases between. The CDR3 totals 13 residues.

The sequenced sample was naive CD4+ T cells sorted from blood. The subset was: CD45RA+ positively selected. The receptor's source is a man younger than 35 in good health. The V and J genes are TRBV19 and TRBJ2-1, with D hard to call. The CDR3 here is CASSMAYYNEQFF. CDR3 sequence (DNA): TGTGCCAGTAGTATGGCCTACTACAATGAGCAGTTCTTC.